Each of the 28 T cell receptor beta chains below was sequenced from the same sample in a study of cytomegalovirus exposure and HLA in healthy donors. Use of 60 Vbeta and 13 Jbeta primers characterized the PCR. Libraries were prepared by immunoSEQ multiplex PCR; TCRdb keeps only in-frame clonotypes and omits some of them. The sample carries 110,000 to 150,000 clones, 80% recorded once. Material: PBMCs. These receptors all stem from a man between 35 and 55 years old in good health and CMV-seronegative.

The rearrangement uses TRBV4-2 and TRBJ1-1; 8 bases agree with TRBD1. The germline V gene has CDR1 LGHNA and CDR2 YNFKEQ. With 1 base clipped from V and 1 base from J, the junction kept 2 bases outside the gene matches. The CDR3 sequence is 15 residues long. CDR3 DNA sequence: TGTGCCAGCAGCCAAGGTGACAGGGGGAACACTGAAGCTTTCTTT. This gives the protein CASSQGDRGNTEAFF.

The rearrangement links TRBV5-8 to TRBJ2-5; no reliable D call. The J call is doubtful: the DNA matches TRBJ2-7 better. This CDR3 spans 11 amino acids. The germline gives CDR1 SGHTS, CDR2 YDEGEE. CDR3 coding DNA: TGTGCCAGCAGCTTCGTGGGCGAGCAGTACTTC. This sequence encodes CASSFVGEQYF.

The DNA for the CDR3 is TGTGCCAGCAGCCCCCAGGGCAGCACCGGGGAGCTGTTTTTT. It encodes CASSPQGSTGELFF. This chain links TRBV7-3 with TRBJ2-2; TRBD1 might be the D (5 bases). CDR1 and CDR2 (germline): SGHTA, FQGTGA. Trimming cost V 5 bases and J 4 bases, with 11 bases left between them. This CDR3 region has 14 residues. Looking up the rest from reference TRBV7-3 and TRBJ2-2 gives the full variable domain: GAGVSQTPSNKVTEKGKYVELRCDPISGHTALYWYRQSLGQGPEFLIYFQGTGAADDSGLPNDRFFAVRPEGSVSTLKIQRTERGDSAVYLCASSPQGSTGELFFGEGSRLTVL.

The V and J genes are TRBV5-1 and TRBJ2-5; the match to TRBD2 covers 11 bases. Germline CDR1 and CDR2: SGHRS and YFSETQ. The CDR3 extends over 18 amino acids. V shed 4 bases and J 5 bases; nucleotides not matched to a gene: 16. As DNA, the CDR3 is TGCGCCAGCAGCGAAAAAGGTGCCGGGACTAGCGGACGGGAGACCCAGTACTTC. Its protein is CASSEKGAGTSGRETQYF. The full variable domain, completed using reference TRBV5-1 and TRBJ2-5, is KAGVTQTPRYLIKTRGQQVTLSCSPISGHRSVSWYQQTPGQGLQFLFEYFSETQRNKGNFPGRFSGRQFSNSRSEMNVSTLELGDSALYLCASSEKGAGTSGRETQYFGPGTRLLVL.

The CDR3 sequence is CASSFQDHRGYSNQPQHF. The CDR3 DNA follows: TGTGCCAGCAGCTTTCAGGACCATCGGGGATATAGCAATCAGCCCCAGCATTTT. This chain uses TRBV7-9 with TRBJ1-5, with D unresolved. The CDR3 is 18 amino acids. Per germline, CDR1 SEHNR and CDR2 FQNEAQ (reference sequence). Between the trimmed V and J ends, which lost 3 bases and 0 bases, there was a span of 18 bases.

J is TRBJ2-3 and V is TRBV5-4, with 8 bases aligning to TRBD2. Trimming at V came to 4 bases and at J to 2 bases, leaving 3 bases not matched to a gene. CDR3 size: 14 residues. Germline lookup yields CDR1 SGHNT and CDR2 YYREEE (reference sequence). CDR3 in amino acids: CASSSGGFTDTQYF. CDR3 coding DNA: TGTGCCAGCAGCAGCGGGGGTTTCACAGATACGCAGTATTTT.

The rearrangement joins TRBV19 to TRBJ1-5; no reliable D call. The CDR3 runs 15 residues. Per germline, CDR1 LNHDA and CDR2 SQIVND (reference sequence). Trimming shortened V by 6 bases and J by 0 bases, and 12 bases separated the two germline ends. Here the CDR3 DNA reads TGTGCCAGTAGCCGGGGTGGGTCTAGCAATCAGCCCCAGCATTTT. Its protein product is CASSRGGSSNQPQHF.

This rearrangement joins TRBV29-1 to TRBJ2-6, with D possibly matching TRBD2 (5 bases). The V gene lost 3 bases and the J gene lost 1 base, with 13 bases spanning the gap. Germline assignment: CDR1 SQVTM and CDR2 ANQGSEA. The CDR3 spans 16 residues. The DNA of the CDR3 is TGCAGCGTTGAGGATCGACGGGATTCTGGGGCCAACGTCCTGACTTTC. Translation gives CSVEDRRDSGANVLTF. Combining the CDR3 with reference TRBV29-1 and TRBJ2-6 gives the whole variable domain SAVISQKPSRDICQRGTSLTIQCQVDSQVTMMFWYRQQPGQSLTLIATANQGSEATYESGFVIDKFPISRPNLTFSTLTVSNMSPEDSSIYLCSVEDRRDSGANVLTFGAGSRLTVL.

The chain employs TRBV6-5 and TRBJ1-2; 8 positions match TRBD1. V shed 2 bases, J shed 7 bases, and the junction held 6 bases outside the gene matches. Germline loops: CDR1 MNHEY, CDR2 SVGAGI. The CDR3 covers 14 residues. The CDR3 protein is CASSYIGQGGGYTF. In DNA, the CDR3 is TGTGCCAGCAGTTACATCGGACAGGGCGGTGGCTACACCTTC.

The rearrangement links TRBV23-1 to TRBJ2-7; D possibly corresponds to TRBD1 (6 bases). TRBV23-1 qualifies as an ORF whose function is uncertain. This CDR3 spans 15 amino acids. Trimming left V 4 bases short and J 3 bases short, with 16 bases between. CDR3 amino acids: CASSLVYRADYEQYF. The CDR3 nucleotides are TGCGCCAGCAGTCTAGTATACAGGGCGGACTACGAGCAGTACTTC.

A single count supports this clone. This sequence joins TRBV7-2 and TRBJ2-7; D uncertain. CDR3 length: 15 amino acids. CDR1 and CDR2 from the germline V gene are SGHTA and FQGNSA. V lost 5 bases and J 3 bases, leaving 17 bases between the germline ends. CDR3 loop: CASSKIPGIDYEQYF. CDR3 DNA: TGTGCCAGCAGCAAAATCCCAGGTATCGACTACGAGCAGTACTTC. The variable domain in full, completed from reference TRBV7-2 and TRBJ2-7, reads GAGVSQSPSNKVTEKGKDVELRCDPISGHTALYWYRQSLGQGLEFLIYFQGNSAPDKSGLPSDRFSAERTGGSVSTLTIQRTQQEDSAVYLCASSKIPGIDYEQYFGPGTRLTVT.

The V and J genes are TRBV6-1 and TRBJ2-5; 10 bases align to TRBD2. The germline V gene encodes CDR1 MNHNS and CDR2 SASEGT. The length of the CDR3 is 15 residues. V dropped 2 bases and J dropped 5; count of bases not matched to a gene: 5. The CDR3 coding sequence is TGTGCCAGCAGTGAATCCAGCGGGGGGGCGGAGACCCAGTACTTC. Translated: CASSESSGGAETQYF.

The CDR3 nucleotides read TGTGCCAGCAGCTTAGCCCCAGGACAGGGCTCTGGAAACACCATATATTTT. Protein: CASSLAPGQGSGNTIYF. The chain couples TRBV7-6 to TRBJ1-3; 8 positions agree with TRBD1. CDR3 length: 17 residues. Trimming cost V 0 bases and J 0 bases; bases outside gene matches: 4. The germline V gene has CDR1 SGHVS and CDR2 FNYEAQ.

On this clone itself: Different DNA sequences within this sample yield the same CDR3. This chain uses TRBV9 with TRBJ1-1; D gene uncertain. Germline V CDR1 and CDR2: SGDLS, YYNGEE. Trimming left V 0 bases short and J 2 bases short, with 5 bases between. This CDR3 region has 13 residues. This chain's CDR3 is CASSVAGNTEAFF. The DNA of the CDR3 is TGTGCCAGCAGCGTAGCAGGAAACACTGAAGCTTTCTTT.

The V gene is TRBV19, the J gene TRBJ1-2; D call uncertain. V was cut by 3 bases and J by 3 bases, with 8 bases left in between. Germline lookup yields CDR1 LNHDA and CDR2 SQIVND (reference sequence). This CDR3 contains 13 residues. CDR3 coding DNA: TGTGCCAGTAGTATGTTGAGGGACTATGGCTACACCTTC. Translated, it gives CASSMLRDYGYTF.

The chain recombines TRBV30 with TRBJ1-4, with D unresolved. V shed 2 bases and J shed 8 bases, with 21 bases lying between them. The CDR3 spans 16 residues. Germline V gene sequence: CDR1 GTSNPN, CDR2 SVGIG (reference sequence). The DNA of the CDR3 is TGTGCCTGGAGTCCTCCCGTTCGCCGAAGCTCCGAAAAACTGTTTTTT. Translating it yields CAWSPPVRRSSEKLFF.

The chain is built from TRBV6-1 and TRBJ2-7; D perhaps matches TRBD1 (5 bases). The V end was cut by 2 bases, the J end by 7 bases, with 12 bases between. Germline-derived CDR1 and CDR2 are MNHNS and SASEGT. The CDR3 runs to 13 residues. The CDR3 nucleotides read TGTGCCAGCAGTGAAACAGGTTCGGAGGAGCAGTACTTC. It yields the protein CASSETGSEEQYF.

The J gene is TRBJ2-3, the V gene TRBV7-9; 9 positions match TRBD2. The CDR3 spans 15 residues. Looked up from germline, CDR1 is SEHNR and CDR2 is FQNEAQ (reference sequence). Trimming cost V 6 bases and J 7 bases; bases outside gene matches: 11. CDR3 sequence: CASRLGGGGEYTQYF. CDR3 sequence (DNA): TGTGCCAGCAGATTGGGGGGCGGGGGGGAATATACGCAGTATTTT.

This clone was seen a few times. The chain carries TRBV19 and TRBJ1-1; 7 bases are shared with TRBD1. Germline V gene lookup returns CDR1 LNHDA and CDR2 SQIVND (reference sequence). The CDR3 totals 13 residues. J was trimmed by 4 bases and V by 6 bases; bases with no gene match: 5. CDR3 amino acids: CASSQQGSTEAFF. CDR3 DNA sequence: TGTGCCAGTAGCCAACAGGGGAGCACTGAAGCTTTCTTT.

The chain recombines TRBV7-9 with TRBJ2-5, with D uncertain. The end of the DNA fits TRBJ2-7 better, so the J call may be wrong. Germline values: CDR1 SEHNR, CDR2 FQNEAQ (reference sequence). The CDR3 extends over 14 amino acids. The CDR3 DNA follows: TGTGCCAGCAGCCAGCTGGGCCCGTCCTACGAGCAGTACTTC. This codes for CASSQLGPSYEQYF.

The chain links TRBV6-5 to TRBJ2-7; TRBD1 agrees at 7 bases. The V gene's germline CDR1 is MNHEY and CDR2 SVGAGI. The length of the CDR3 is 14 residues. Trimming cost V 5 bases and J 2 bases; bases outside gene matches: 6. The CDR3 nucleotides are TGTGCCAGCAGTACCCTGACAGGGACCTACGAGCAGTACTTC. Translating gives CASSTLTGTYEQYF.

The gene calls are TRBV11-2 and TRBJ2-1; 9 nucleotides agree with TRBD1. The CDR3 runs to 16 residues. V gave up 2 bases and J gave up 4 bases; unmatched junction bases: 6. Germline lookup yields CDR1 SGHAT and CDR2 FQNNGV. The CDR3 DNA reads as TGTGCCAGCAGCTTAACCGGGACAGGGCTATACAATGAGCAGTTCTTC. Translation: CASSLTGTGLYNEQFF.

The count of this clone is one. The chain combines TRBV7-8 with TRBJ1-1; no reliable D call. CDR1 SGHVS and CDR2 FQNEAQ come from the germline V gene. The germline V and J ends were trimmed by 2 bases and 0 bases, with 10 bases remaining between them. This CDR3 has 15 residues. CDR3 in amino acids: CASSLFPGMNTEAFF. The CDR3 DNA is TGTGCCAGCAGCTTATTCCCAGGAATGAACACTGAAGCTTTCTTT.

The count of this clone is one. V gene TRBV5-4 combines with J gene TRBJ2-1; D is undetermined. The CDR3 has 15 residues. CDR1 SGHNT and CDR2 YYREEE come from the germline V gene (reference sequence). V was cut by 4 bases and J by 7 bases, with 18 bases left in between. The CDR3 bases are TGTGCCAGCAGCCAGACATCAACGACGTCGAATGAGCAGTTCTTC. Amino acids: CASSQTSTTSNEQFF. The full variable domain, completed using reference TRBV5-4 and TRBJ2-1, is ETGVTQSPTHLIKTRGQQVTLRCSSQSGHNTVSWYQQALGQGPQFIFQYYREEENGRGNFPPRFSGLQFPNYSSELNVNALELDDSALYLCASSQTSTTSNEQFFGPGTRLTVL.

The V and J genes are TRBV11-2 and TRBJ1-4; TRBD1 agrees at 8 bases. The V gene's germline CDR1 is SGHAT and CDR2 FQNNGV. The CDR3 has 13 amino acids. V gave up 3 bases and J gave up 8 bases; unmatched junction bases: 2. CDR3 nucleotides: TGTGCCAGCAGCTTCAGACAGGGGGAAAAACTGTTTTTT. The encoded protein is CASSFRQGEKLFF.

The J gene is TRBJ2-3, the V gene TRBV5-1, with 8 bases fitting TRBD1. V was pared by 4 bases and J by 0 bases, with 7 bases of the junction left unmatched. The germline CDR1 and CDR2 sequences are SGHRS and YFSETQ. The CDR3 length is 16 residues. The CDR3 sequence is CASSVGQGHSTDTQYF. For the CDR3, the DNA is TGCGCCAGCAGCGTCGGACAGGGACATAGCACAGATACGCAGTATTTT.

The chain employs TRBV6-5 and TRBJ2-2, with unresolved D. Trimming cost V 6 bases and J 8 bases, with 7 bases left between them. Per germline, CDR1 MNHEY and CDR2 SVGAGI. CDR3 length: 11 residues. This CDR3 reads CASSMAGELFF. The CDR3 nucleotides are TGTGCCAGCAGCATGGCTGGGGAGCTGTTTTTT.

The CDR3 sequence is CASSHREGQPQHF. The CDR3 nucleotides read TGTGCCAGCAGCCACAGGGAGGGACAGCCCCAGCATTTT. The chain combines TRBV7-2 with TRBJ1-5; D might be TRBD1 (6 bases). The CDR3 sequence is 13 residues long. Per germline, CDR1 SGHTA and CDR2 FQGNSA. Trimming removed 5 bases at V and 7 bases at J, with 12 bases between.